This entry describes one TCR beta chain. This record belongs to a study of blood T cell repertoires in COVID-19. Looking at the study overall: Some COVID-19 samples were acute and others convalescent; all came from the United States, Italy and Spain.

Measured with immunoSEQ multiplex PCR; TCRdb has only the in-frame clones, and not every one. The table has 81,000 or so clones, about 81% seen once. Germline V gene lookup returns CDR1 KGHSH and CDR2 LQKENI. The CDR3 runs 13 residues. Trimming stripped 5 bases from V and 3 bases from J, with 11 bases between. The sequence derives from a human donor in a cohort sampled during active COVID-19. The J gene is TRBJ2-7, the V gene TRBV18; D might be TRBD1 (6 bases). Specimen: peripheral blood. The CDR3 DNA follows: TGTGCCAGCTCAGACGGACAGCTCTACGAGCAGTACTTC. The encoded protein is CASSDGQLYEQYF.